This T cell receptor (beta chain) comes out of a study of blood T cell repertoires in COVID-19. Study as a whole: COVID-19 samples from acute and convalescent phases originated in the United States, Italy and Spain.

Germline CDR1 is MNHEY and CDR2 is SVGAGI. The CDR3 covers 12 residues. The V end lost 6 bases, the J end lost 8 bases, and 13 bases lay between the germline ends. As processed by the authors: How many nucleated cells were present was estimated from reference gene primer amplification. This table comes from immunoSEQ multiplex PCR, and its TCRdb copy is limited to in-frame clones, with some not included. V and J calls plus clone size are reproduced from that table; the DNA served to infer D and trimming. The sample yields about 240,000 clones, around 90% seen once. The sample comprised peripheral blood. The source of this sequence is a woman aged 70-85 years with active or convalescent COVID-19. The gene calls are TRBV6-5 and TRBJ1-1, with D possibly TRBD1 on 5 matching bases. The CDR3 DNA is TGTGCCAGCAGGCCCGGGAGGGGAGAAGCTTTCTTT. Translation gives CASRPGRGEAFF.